Below, 32 T cell receptor beta chains from the same sample are listed, as sequenced in a study of T cell responses to AZD1222 COVID-19 vaccine. Method: immunoSEQ multiplex PCR; TCRdb's copy keeps in-frame clones and lacks some. The sample includes 70,000 to 95,000 clones, roughly nine tenths of them seen just once. The specimen comprised peripheral blood, sampled 28 days after the second AZD1222 dose. The receptor source for this set is an adult who received the AZD1222 COVID-19 vaccine.

The count of this clone is one. This chain uses TRBV7-6 with TRBJ2-5; no clear D. Germline V gene sequence: CDR1 SGHVS, CDR2 FNYEAQ. V lost 4 bases to trimming and J lost 1 base, with 7 bases between them. This CDR3 is 13 amino acids long. CDR3 amino acids: CASSWRPQETQYF. The CDR3 DNA sequence: TGTGCCAGCAGCTGGCGGCCCCAAGAGACCCAGTACTTC.

This sequence joins TRBV6-2 or TRBV6-3 and TRBJ1-6; D not certain. Germline-derived CDR1 and CDR2 are MNHEY and SVGEGT. The V end was cut by 6 bases, the J end by 9 bases, with 18 bases between. This CDR3 has 15 amino acids. The CDR3 region has the DNA TGTGCCAGCAGCCCTCTGGCCATGCCGACTTCACCCCTCCACTTT. Protein sequence: CASSPLAMPTSPLHF.

CDR3 sequence (DNA): TGTGCCAGCAGAACAGGGGAGGGATTCGAGATCGGACCCTATGGCTACACCTTC. Translated, it gives CASRTGEGFEIGPYGYTF. This chain uses TRBV28 with TRBJ1-2; 7 bases map to TRBD1. After removal of 6 bases from V and 4 bases from J, the junction contained 20 bases not matched to a gene. The germline V gene encodes CDR1 MDHEN and CDR2 SYDVKM. The CDR3 has 18 residues.

Worth noting for this clone: This same CDR3 is encoded by further DNA sequences in the sample. This chain joins TRBV27 and TRBJ2-7, with no clear D. Germline CDR1 is MNHEY and CDR2 is SMNVEV (reference sequence). Trimming cost V 3 bases and J 2 bases, with 8 bases left between them. The CDR3 loop spans 13 amino acids. For the CDR3, the DNA is TGTGCCAGCAGTTTGGCCGGACCCTACGAGCAGTACTTC. Its translation: CASSLAGPYEQYF.

The rearrangement links TRBV4-2 to TRBJ2-2; D not resolved. V gave up 1 base and J gave up 7 bases, with 16 bases separating them. This CDR3 comprises 16 residues. The germline CDR1 and CDR2 sequences are LGHNA and YNFKEQ. The CDR3 DNA reads TGTGCCAGCAGCCAAGTATCTCCGGGTCTCTTCGGGGAGCTGTTTTTT. It translates to CASSQVSPGLFGELFF.

The chain is built from TRBV19 and TRBJ1-1; D is perhaps TRBD1 (6 bases). Germline assignment: CDR1 LNHDA and CDR2 SQIVND (reference sequence). The CDR3 is made up of 14 amino acids. Trimming took off 2 bases at V and 5 bases at J, with 12 bases between the two ends. The DNA for the CDR3 is TGTGCCAGTAGTATAAGACAGAGGGGGACTGAAGCTTTCTTT. Residues: CASSIRQRGTEAFF.

This chain links TRBV11-3 with TRBJ2-7; tentatively, D is TRBD2 (6 bases). Per the germline V gene, CDR1 is SGHNT and CDR2 is YENEEA. The CDR3 loop spans 13 amino acids. Trimming removed 4 bases at V and 7 bases at J, with 14 bases between. CDR3 amino acids: CASSSQPGGEQYF. In DNA, the CDR3 is TGTGCCAGCAGCTCACAACCTGGGGGGGAGCAGTACTTC.

V is TRBV2 and J is TRBJ2-3; D is unresolved. The germline V gene has CDR1 SNHLY and CDR2 FYNNEI. V gave up 6 bases and J gave up 5 bases, with 9 bases separating them. The CDR3 runs to 12 residues. The CDR3 loop reads CASSFTQDTQYF. The CDR3 DNA reads as TGTGCCAGCAGCTTTACGCAAGATACGCAGTATTTT.

The chain uses TRBV30 and TRBJ1-2; D perhaps matches TRBD1 (6 bases). In germline, CDR1 is GTSNPN, CDR2 SVGIG (reference sequence). The CDR3 is 13 amino acids. With 3 bases removed from V and 5 bases from J, the gap between germline ends came to 13 bases. The CDR3 nucleotides are TGTGCCTGGAGAACAAAAGGGGGATATGGCTACACCTTC. This translates into CAWRTKGGYGYTF.

This clone was counted once. This rearrangement joins TRBV12-3 or TRBV12-4 to TRBJ2-2, with unresolved D. Trimming took 3 bases from V and 3 from J, leaving 5 bases between them. CDR3 length: 13 residues. DNA of the CDR3: TGTGCCAGCAGTTTGACGGACACCGGGGAGCTGTTTTTT. Its translation is CASSLTDTGELFF.

V is TRBV30 and J is TRBJ2-1; D is ambiguous. In germline, CDR1 is GTSNPN, CDR2 SVGIG (reference sequence). V dropped 4 bases and J dropped 3 bases, with 4 bases sitting between them. This CDR3 has 11 amino acids. CDR3 protein: CAWNSYNEQFF. DNA for the CDR3: TGTGCCTGGAACAGCTACAATGAGCAGTTCTTC.

This sequence joins TRBV5-1 and TRBJ2-2; D is undetermined. Germline CDR1 reads SGHRS; CDR2 reads YFSETQ. The V and J ends lost 0 bases and 1 base respectively, with 7 bases between them. There are 15 residues in the CDR3. The CDR3 bases are TGCGCCAGCAGCTTGGAGAGACAGAACACCGGGGAGCTGTTTTTT. It codes for CASSLERQNTGELFF.

V and J are TRBV7-9 and TRBJ2-2; D is uncertain. The ends were cut back, 5 bases at V and 13 bases at J, with 14 bases in the middle. Germline CDR1 reads SEHNR; CDR2 reads FQNEAQ (reference sequence). The CDR3 consists of 12 residues. The CDR3 region is CASSPPPVVLFF. CDR3 bases: TGTGCCAGCAGCCCTCCCCCCGTGGTGCTGTTTTTT. Complete variable domain (other parts from reference TRBV7-9 and TRBJ2-2): DTGVSQNPRHKITKRGQNVTFRCDPISEHNRLYWYRQTLGQGPEFLTYFQNEAQLEKSRLLSDRFSAERPKGSFSTLEIQRTEQGDSAMYLCASSPPPVVLFFGEGSRLTVL.

The chain employs TRBV28 and TRBJ2-1; TRBD1 matches at 8 bases. The J segment lost 8 bases and the V segment lost 5 bases, leaving 8 bases of the junction unmatched. The CDR3 loop spans 14 amino acids. CDR1 MDHEN and CDR2 SYDVKM come from the germline V gene. The CDR3, as DNA: TGTGCCAGCAGTGACAGGGGTAGTCTCCATGAGCAGTTCTTC. Translation gives CASSDRGSLHEQFF.

This clone was counted only a few times. The chain carries TRBV18 and TRBJ2-5; unclear D gene. The CDR3 has 15 amino acids. Germline lookup yields CDR1 KGHSH and CDR2 LQKENI. V lost 6 bases to trimming and J lost 1 base, with 15 bases between them. The CDR3 loop is CASSLNRQVQETQYF. CDR3 sequence (DNA): TGTGCCAGCTCGCTCAACCGACAAGTCCAAGAGACCCAGTACTTC.

The gene calls are TRBV6-5 and TRBJ2-7, with 9 nucleotides matching TRBD1. The V gene end was trimmed by 4 bases and the J gene end by 5 bases; junction bases not matched to a gene: 9. CDR3 size: 15 residues. Germline V gene lookup returns CDR1 MNHEY and CDR2 SVGAGI. The CDR3 loop is CASSSQPTGGDEQYF. In DNA form, the CDR3 reads TGTGCCAGCAGTTCTCAACCCACAGGGGGCGACGAGCAGTACTTC.

The chain recombines TRBV18 with TRBJ1-3; the D gene is possibly TRBD1 (6 bases). The CDR3 is 16 amino acids. The ends were cut back, 6 bases at V and 3 bases at J, with 18 bases in the middle. The germline V gene has CDR1 KGHSH and CDR2 LQKENI. The CDR3 bases are TGTGCCAGCTCCCCTCAGGGGACCGGGTATGGAAACACCATATATTTT. It codes for CASSPQGTGYGNTIYF.

V is TRBV4-1 and J is TRBJ2-5; D gene uncertain. The CDR3 extends over 14 amino acids. Between the trimmed V and J ends, which lost 1 base and 4 bases, there was a span of 10 bases. The germline V gene encodes CDR1 MGHRA and CDR2 YSYEKL. In nucleotides, the CDR3 is TGCGCCAGCAGCCAAGCAGCGCCCCCAGAGACCCAGTACTTC. Residues: CASSQAAPPETQYF.

This chain links TRBV5-1 with TRBJ2-2; 9 nucleotides agree with TRBD1. There are 18 residues in the CDR3. Germline trimming cut 4 bases from V and 2 bases from J; bases unmatched to any gene: 12. In germline, CDR1 is SGHRS, CDR2 YFSETQ. The chain's CDR3 is CASSAKGQGATNTGELFF. CDR3 in DNA: TGCGCCAGCAGCGCAAAGGGACAGGGAGCGACAAACACCGGGGAGCTGTTTTTT.

The J gene is TRBJ1-5, the V gene TRBV3-1 (or the pseudogene TRBV3-2); D gene ambiguous. Germline values: CDR1 LGHDT, CDR2 YNNKEL (reference sequence). This CDR3 comprises 13 residues. Trimming shortened V by 5 bases and J by 6 bases, and 11 bases separated the two germline ends. CDR3 loop: CASSNRGPQPQHF. CDR3 in DNA: TGTGCCAGCAGCAATCGAGGGCCTCAGCCCCAGCATTTT.

This sequence joins TRBV7-8 and TRBJ1-5, with TRBD1 as a possible D gene (6 bases). This CDR3 region has 14 residues. Germline assignment: CDR1 SGHVS and CDR2 FQNEAQ. Trimming pared 1 base from V and 7 bases from J, leaving 11 bases between. DNA for the CDR3: TGTGCCAGCAGCTTAGAGGGGGGTTGGCAGCCCCAGCATTTT. Translation gives CASSLEGGWQPQHF.

The CDR3, as DNA: TGTGCCAGCAGTTGGAACCGTCCACCGAACACCGGGGAGCTGTTTTTT. Amino acid sequence: CASSWNRPPNTGELFF. V and J are TRBV7-6 and TRBJ2-2; D remains unclear. From germline, CDR1 is SGHVS and CDR2 FNYEAQ. This CDR3 comprises 16 residues. Between the trimmed V and J ends, which lost 6 bases and 0 bases, there was a span of 14 bases.

The rearrangement uses TRBV6-5 and TRBJ1-2, with D hard to call. Trimming left V 6 bases short and J 3 bases short, with 14 bases between. This CDR3 has 14 amino acids. Germline V CDR1 and CDR2: MNHEY, SVGAGI. CDR3 in amino acids: CASRSSTLYYGYTF. The CDR3 nucleotides are TGTGCCAGCAGGTCCTCGACTCTGTACTATGGCTACACCTTC.

The gene calls are TRBV21-1 and TRBJ1-2. TRBV21-1 is reported as a pseudogene. The CDR3 is 17 residues long. The CDR3 sequence: CASSKGGFRRDNYGYTF. The CDR3 coding sequence is TGTGCCAGCAGCAAAGGAGGGTTTCGGAGGGATAACTATGGCTACACCTTC.

The chain combines TRBV6-5 with TRBJ2-5, with D possibly called TRBD1 or TRBD2 (5 bases each). V was shortened by 7 bases and J by 7 bases, with 19 bases between the two germline ends. Germline lookup yields CDR1 MNHEY and CDR2 SVGAGI. This CDR3 spans 14 amino acids. This CDR3 is CASMRDLRVGTQYF. CDR3 nucleotides: TGTGCCAGCATGAGGGACCTCCGTGTAGGGACCCAGTACTTC.

This clone appeared once. V usage is TRBV30 and J usage is TRBJ1-6; tentatively, D is TRBD1 (5 bases). Trimming removed 0 bases from V and 11 bases from J, with 11 bases in between. The CDR3 extends over 13 amino acids. CDR1 GTSNPN and CDR2 SVGIG come from the germline V gene (reference sequence). The CDR3 region is CAWSVQEGPPLHF. CDR3 nucleotide sequence: TGTGCCTGGAGTGTACAGGAGGGGCCACCCCTCCACTTT.

The rearrangement joins TRBV2 to TRBJ2-5, with D unclear. CDR1 is SNHLY and CDR2 is FYNNEI in the germline V gene. This CDR3 is built from 13 residues. V was pared by 6 bases and J by 4 bases, with 12 bases between. The CDR3 nucleotides are TGTGCCAGCAGGCCGGGCGTAGGAGAGACCCAGTACTTC. Translating it yields CASRPGVGETQYF.

This sequence joins TRBV7-3 and TRBJ2-2; no definite D call. V was cut by 1 base and J by 2 bases, with 11 bases left in between. CDR1 is SGHTA and CDR2 is FQGTGA in the germline V gene. This CDR3 is built from 16 residues. CDR3 in DNA: TGTGCCAGCAGCTTAAGTAGCACAGCCAACACCGGGGAGCTGTTTTTT. This translates into CASSLSSTANTGELFF.

The gene calls are TRBV20-1 and TRBJ1-2; D call uncertain. Germline CDR1 reads DFQATT; CDR2 reads SNEGSKA (reference sequence). The length of the CDR3 is 11 residues. The V end was cut by 4 bases, the J end by 6 bases, with 9 bases between. This chain's CDR3 is CSATFDHGYTF. The DNA for the CDR3 is TGCAGTGCTACCTTCGACCATGGCTACACCTTC.

This chain links TRBV9 with TRBJ1-2; tentatively, D is TRBD1 (6 bases). Germline V gene lookup returns CDR1 SGDLS and CDR2 YYNGEE. Trimming removed 3 bases from V and 4 bases from J, with 7 bases in between. There are 12 residues in the CDR3. Written as DNA, the CDR3 is TGTGCCAGCAGCGAGGGGGTCTATGGCTACACCTTC. The encoded protein is CASSEGVYGYTF.

The chain has TRBV7-6 and TRBJ2-7; TRBD1 is a possible D gene (6 bases). Germline-derived CDR1 and CDR2 are SGHVS and FNYEAQ. Trimming shortened V by 6 bases and J by 3 bases, and 21 bases separated the two germline ends. There are 16 residues in the CDR3. CDR3 protein: CASSSPGQSLDYEQYF. The CDR3 DNA reads as TGTGCCAGCAGTTCGCCGGGACAATCGTTGGACTACGAGCAGTACTTC. The variable domain in full, completed from reference TRBV7-6 and TRBJ2-7, reads GAGVSQSPRYKVTKRGQDVALRCDPISGHVSLYWYRQALGQGPEFLTYFNYEAQQDKSGLPNDRFSAERPEGSISTLTIQRTEQRDSAMYRCASSSPGQSLDYEQYFGPGTRLTVT.

This chain connects TRBV30 to TRBJ1-6; 10 bases match TRBD1. The CDR3 runs 16 residues. Germline V lookup: CDR1 GTSNPN, CDR2 SVGIG (reference sequence). The ends lost 3 bases at V and 9 bases at J; junction bases unmatched: 11. The chain's CDR3 is CAWRDPGTGESSPLHF. The CDR3 bases are TGTGCCTGGAGGGATCCCGGGACAGGGGAAAGTTCACCCCTCCACTTT.